The 26 T cell receptor beta chains in this list originate from one sample, sequenced in a study of beta chain features in type 1 diabetes. The whole isolated RNA underwent reverse transcription, so sequencing captured expressed TCRB transcripts. The assay was immunoSEQ multiplex PCR, and TCRdb's table has in-frame clones only and misses some. Of some 360,000 clones listed, about 20% are singletons. What was sequenced was naive CD4+ T cells from blood. These receptors came from a young woman in good health.

The rearrangement uses TRBV28 and TRBJ2-2; 8 nucleotides line up with TRBD1. V lost 4 bases and J lost 6; bases outside the gene matches: 1. CDR1 and CDR2 from the germline V gene are MDHEN and SYDVKM. The CDR3 runs 13 residues. CDR3 sequence reads: CASSSGGSGELFF. The CDR3 nucleotides are TGTGCCAGCAGTTCAGGGGGCTCCGGGGAGCTGTTTTTT.

This sequence joins TRBV14 and TRBJ2-1; 7 bases fit TRBD1. The CDR3 loop spans 14 amino acids. The germline V gene has CDR1 SGHDN and CDR2 FVKESK. After removal of 1 base from V and 9 bases from J, the junction contained 6 bases not matched to a gene. The chain's CDR3 is CASSQVEGASEQFF. The DNA of the CDR3 is TGTGCCAGCAGCCAAGTTGAGGGGGCAAGTGAGCAGTTCTTC. Full variable domain (remainder filled in from reference TRBV14 and TRBJ2-1): EAGVTQFPSHSVIEKGQTVTLRCDPISGHDNLYWYRRVMGKEIKFLLHFVKESKQDESGMPNNRFLAERTGGTYSTLKVQPAELEDSGVYFCASSQVEGASEQFFGPGTRLTVL.

V gene TRBV30 combines with J gene TRBJ2-3, with 14 bases that match TRBD2. Per the germline V gene, CDR1 is GTSNPN and CDR2 is SVGIG (reference sequence). Losses at the gene ends were 0 bases for V and 4 bases for J; bases not matched to a gene: 9. This CDR3 region has 18 residues. The CDR3 loop is CAWSVGGTSGSGADTQYF. The CDR3 DNA follows: TGTGCCTGGAGTGTCGGGGGGACTAGCGGGAGTGGGGCAGATACGCAGTATTTT.

This clone turned up a few times. The chain joins TRBV4-2 to TRBJ2-5, with 12 bases aligning to TRBD2. J lost 7 bases, V lost 1 base, and 7 bases had no gene match. The CDR3 has 16 residues. Germline assignment: CDR1 LGHNA and CDR2 YNFKEQ. As DNA, the CDR3 is TGTGCCAGCAGCCAAGGGGCTAGCGGGGGGGTCCGGACCCAGTACTTC. This encodes CASSQGASGGVRTQYF.

The rearrangement links TRBV7-6 to TRBJ2-1; 8 bases align to TRBD1. CDR3 length: 13 residues. Germline-derived CDR1 and CDR2 are SGHVS and FNYEAQ. V shed 5 bases and J 8 bases; nucleotides not matched to a gene: 5. The CDR3 loop is CASSVDRDYEQFF. Written as DNA, the CDR3 is TGTGCCAGCAGCGTGGACAGGGATTATGAGCAGTTCTTC. Filled out from reference TRBV7-6 and TRBJ2-1, the complete variable domain reads GAGVSQSPRYKVTKRGQDVALRCDPISGHVSLYWYRQALGQGPEFLTYFNYEAQQDKSGLPNDRFSAERPEGSISTLTIQRTEQRDSAMYRCASSVDRDYEQFFGPGTRLTVL.

The chain carries TRBV9 and TRBJ2-3, with 7 bases matching TRBD2. Trimming cost V 4 bases and J 2 bases; bases outside gene matches: 7. CDR3 length: 15 amino acids. Germline CDR1 reads SGDLS; CDR2 reads YYNGEE. The CDR3 sequence: CASSPRLAYTDTQYF. CDR3 DNA sequence: TGTGCCAGCAGCCCGAGACTAGCTTACACAGATACGCAGTATTTT.

The chain links TRBV5-6 to TRBJ2-2; 7 bases are shared with TRBD1. The CDR3 is 16 amino acids. Germline loops: CDR1 SGHDT, CDR2 YYEEEE. Trimming at V came to 0 bases and at J to 3 bases, leaving 5 bases not matched to a gene. The CDR3 reads CASSLGWDRDTGELFF. CDR3 sequence (DNA): TGTGCCAGCAGCTTGGGGTGGGACAGAGACACCGGGGAGCTGTTTTTT.

There are a few counts of this clone. Other DNA sequences in the same sample also yield this CDR3. V is TRBV7-6 and J is TRBJ1-1; TRBD1 might be the D (5 bases). Trimming left V 4 bases short and J 1 base short, with 7 bases between. The CDR3 has 13 amino acids. From germline, CDR1 is SGHVS and CDR2 FNYEAQ. The CDR3 reads CASSSRGNTEAFF. CDR3 coding DNA: TGTGCCAGCAGCTCAAGGGGGAACACTGAAGCTTTCTTT.

V and J are TRBV14 and TRBJ1-1; D gene ambiguous. Looked up from germline, CDR1 is SGHDN and CDR2 is FVKESK. Deletions cut 2 bases from V and 11 bases from J, with 15 bases between. The CDR3 totals 13 residues. For the CDR3, the DNA is TGTGCCAGCAGCCAACGCGGAAGTCCCGTGGCTTTCTTT. It codes for CASSQRGSPVAFF.

This clone came up a few times. The junction departs from the called germline gene at one end, perhaps through a read error. The genes are TRBV30 and TRBJ2-7; no definite D call. Looked up from germline, CDR1 is GTSNPN and CDR2 is SVGIG (reference sequence). The CDR3 contains 8 residues. CDR3 loop: CAWSPPNF. The CDR3 nucleotides are TGTGCCTGGAGTCCCCCTAACTTC.

This rearrangement joins TRBV2 to TRBJ1-1; 9 positions agree with TRBD1. The germline gives CDR1 SNHLY, CDR2 FYNNEI. The trim removed 2 bases at V and 8 bases at J, leaving 6 bases unmatched. This CDR3 has 14 amino acids. The CDR3 DNA is TGTGCCAGCAGTGAAATCTCCGGGACAGGGGAAGCTTTCTTT. Protein: CASSEISGTGEAFF.

V usage is TRBV30 and J usage is TRBJ2-1, with 8 nucleotides matching TRBD2. CDR1 GTSNPN and CDR2 SVGIG come from the germline V gene (reference sequence). The CDR3 length is 13 residues. V shed 0 bases and J 10 bases; nucleotides not matched to a gene: 5. The CDR3 DNA reads TGTGCCTGGAGTGTAAGAATAGCGGGAGAGCAGTTCTTC. It specifies CAWSVRIAGEQFF. Variable domain in full (rest from reference TRBV30 and TRBJ2-1): SQTIHQWPATLVQPVGSPLSLECTVEGTSNPNLYWYRQAAGRGLQLLFYSVGIGQISSEVPQNLSASRPQDRQFILSSKKLLLSDSGFYLCAWSVRIAGEQFFGPGTRLTVL.

This clone occurred a few times. The genes are TRBV6-1 and TRBJ2-1, with 13 bases lining up with TRBD2. V lost 8 bases and J lost 7; bases outside the gene matches: 5. Germline CDR1 and CDR2: MNHNS and SASEGT. This CDR3 has 14 residues. Written as DNA, the CDR3 is TGTGCCAGCCGTACGGGACTAGCGGGGAATGAGCAGTTCTTC. This codes for CASRTGLAGNEQFF.

The J gene is TRBJ1-2, the V gene TRBV18, with D tentatively TRBD1 (5 bases). Looked up from germline, CDR1 is KGHSH and CDR2 is LQKENI. The CDR3 is 15 amino acids. Trimming stripped 2 bases from V and 8 bases from J, with 18 bases between. The CDR3 coding sequence is TGTGCCAGCTCACCAAAAGCAGGGCGAGGTGCGGGCTACACCTTC. This codes for CASSPKAGRGAGYTF.

This clone was detected only a few times. The CDR3 protein is CASTQWGLARQTDTQYF. The CDR3 DNA is TGTGCCAGCACCCAGTGGGGACTAGCGAGACAAACAGATACGCAGTATTTT. The chain recombines TRBV2 with TRBJ2-3; 10 bases match TRBD2. Germline V gives CDR1 SNHLY, CDR2 FYNNEI. Trimming at V came to 7 bases and at J to 3 bases, leaving 13 bases not matched to a gene. CDR3 size: 17 residues.

This clone has just a few counts. The V call is TRBV9, the J call TRBJ2-2; D perhaps matches TRBD1 (5 bases). In germline, CDR1 is SGDLS, CDR2 YYNGEE. This CDR3 is 15 amino acids long. Trimming removed 0 bases at V and 4 bases at J, with 10 bases between. The CDR3 DNA sequence: TGTGCCAGCAGCGTAGAAGGGGTGAGCACCGGGGAGCTGTTTTTT. Translating gives CASSVEGVSTGELFF.

The chain recombines TRBV5-1 with TRBJ1-1; the D gene is possibly TRBD1 (5 bases). The CDR3 loop spans 15 amino acids. V was trimmed by 0 bases and J by 0 bases, leaving 9 bases between them. The germline gives CDR1 SGHRS, CDR2 YFSETQ. CDR3 protein: CASSLAGAMNTEAFF. The DNA of the CDR3 is TGCGCCAGCAGCTTGGCTGGGGCGATGAACACTGAAGCTTTCTTT. Combining the CDR3 with reference TRBV5-1 and TRBJ1-1 gives the whole variable domain KAGVTQTPRYLIKTRGQQVTLSCSPISGHRSVSWYQQTPGQGLQFLFEYFSETQRNKGNFPGRFSGRQFSNSRSEMNVSTLELGDSALYLCASSLAGAMNTEAFFGQGTRLTVV.

The chain has TRBV7-6 and TRBJ2-7, with a weak D call TRBD1 (6 bases). V shed 5 bases and J shed 1 base, with 12 bases lying between them. The germline V gene has CDR1 SGHVS and CDR2 FNYEAQ. The CDR3 spans 14 residues. As DNA, the CDR3 is TGTGCCAGCAGCCGAAGACAGGAGTCCTACGAGCAGTACTTC. Translating it yields CASSRRQESYEQYF.

This clone was observed a handful of times. The CDR3 protein is CASSPLGLGANEQFF. CDR3 bases: TGCGCCAGCAGCCCCCTCGGGCTAGGGGCCAATGAGCAGTTCTTC. V is TRBV4-1 and J is TRBJ2-1, with D possibly TRBD1 on 5 matching bases. CDR3 length: 15 residues. Looked up from germline, CDR1 is MGHRA and CDR2 is YSYEKL. Trimming removed 4 bases from V and 6 bases from J, with 16 bases in between.

This clone was recorded a few times. The chain has TRBV2 and TRBJ1-5; TRBD1 is a possible D gene (5 bases). Trimming shortened V by 6 bases and J by 6 bases, and 9 bases separated the two germline ends. This CDR3 has 12 amino acids. Germline V gene sequence: CDR1 SNHLY, CDR2 FYNNEI. The CDR3 loop is CASRGTSQPQHF. The CDR3 DNA follows: TGTGCCAGCAGGGGGACTTCTCAGCCCCAGCATTTT. The variable domain in full, with the rest retrieved from reference TRBV2 and TRBJ1-5, is EPEVTQTPSHQVTQMGQEVILRCVPISNHLYFYWYRQILGQKVEFLVSFYNNEISEKSEIFDDQFSVERPDGSNFTLKIRSTKLEDSAMYFCASRGTSQPQHFGDGTRLSIL.

This clone occurred a few times. V and J are TRBV29-1 and TRBJ1-5, with D unresolved. The CDR3 is made up of 12 amino acids. In germline, CDR1 is SQVTM, CDR2 ANQGSEA. Trimming removed 4 bases at V and 9 bases at J, with 13 bases between. CDR3 loop: CSVAEGLGPQHF. CDR3 DNA: TGCAGCGTTGCGGAGGGCTTAGGGCCCCAGCATTTT. The full variable domain, completed using reference TRBV29-1 and TRBJ1-5, is SAVISQKPSRDICQRGTSLTIQCQVDSQVTMMFWYRQQPGQSLTLIATANQGSEATYESGFVIDKFPISRPNLTFSTLTVSNMSPEDSSIYLCSVAEGLGPQHFGDGTRLSIL.

This clone was found a few times. The chain recombines TRBV4-3 with TRBJ1-6, with D unresolved. V was shortened by 0 bases and J by 7 bases, with 7 bases between the two germline ends. The CDR3 length is 14 residues. Germline V gene data show CDR1 as LGHNA and CDR2 as YSLEER. The CDR3 loop reads CASSQDYLNSPLHF. DNA for the CDR3: TGCGCCAGCAGCCAAGACTACCTCAATTCACCCCTCCACTTT.

This clone was seen only a few times. V is TRBV4-2 and J is TRBJ2-7; D uncertain. CDR1 and CDR2 (germline): LGHNA, YNFKEQ. V lost 5 bases to trimming and J lost 6 bases, with 8 bases between them. This CDR3 has 11 residues. CDR3 residues: CASSYNSEQYF. The DNA of the CDR3 is TGTGCCAGCAGCTATAACAGCGAGCAGTACTTC.

This clone was seen a few times. This chain connects TRBV5-4 to TRBJ2-5; no reliable D call. The CDR3 runs 12 residues. Germline V CDR1 and CDR2: SGHNT, YYREEE (reference sequence). V was clipped by 4 bases and J by 5 bases, with 9 bases between them. CDR3 DNA sequence: TGTGCCAGCAGCAGCATCGGGGAGACCCAGTACTTC. Protein: CASSSIGETQYF.

The chain employs TRBV7-2 and TRBJ2-7, with D tentatively TRBD1 (5 bases). CDR3 length: 12 residues. Trimming took 5 bases from V and 5 from J, leaving 10 bases between them. CDR1 SGHTA and CDR2 FQGNSA come from the germline V gene. The chain's CDR3 is CASSPRAHEQYF. For the CDR3, the DNA is TGTGCCAGCAGCCCCAGGGCCCACGAGCAGTACTTC.

Only a few counts were recorded for this clone. The gene calls are TRBV28 and TRBJ1-2; 8 bases fit TRBD1. Germline values: CDR1 MDHEN, CDR2 SYDVKM. The trim removed 3 bases at V and 4 bases at J, leaving 7 bases unmatched. The CDR3 is 15 residues long. The CDR3 DNA follows: TGTGCCAGCAGTTTCGACAGGGGCGTACCCTATGGCTACACCTTC. Translated, it gives CASSFDRGVPYGYTF.